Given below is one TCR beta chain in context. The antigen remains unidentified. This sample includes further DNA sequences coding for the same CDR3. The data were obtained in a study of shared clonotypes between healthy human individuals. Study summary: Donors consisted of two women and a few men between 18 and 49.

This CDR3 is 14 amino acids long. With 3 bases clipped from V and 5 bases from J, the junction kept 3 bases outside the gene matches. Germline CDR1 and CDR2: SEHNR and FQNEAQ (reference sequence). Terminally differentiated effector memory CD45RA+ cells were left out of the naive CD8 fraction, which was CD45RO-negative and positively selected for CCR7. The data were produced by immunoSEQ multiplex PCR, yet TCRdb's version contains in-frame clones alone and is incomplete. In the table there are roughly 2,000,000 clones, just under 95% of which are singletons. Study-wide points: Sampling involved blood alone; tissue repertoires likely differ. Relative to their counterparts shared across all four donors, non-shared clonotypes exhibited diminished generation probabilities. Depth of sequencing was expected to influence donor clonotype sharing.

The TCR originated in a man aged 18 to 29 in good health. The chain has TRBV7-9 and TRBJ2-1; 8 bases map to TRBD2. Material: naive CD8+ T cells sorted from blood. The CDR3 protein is CASSFGGANNEQFF. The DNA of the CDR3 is TGTGCCAGCAGCTTCGGGGGGGCCAACAATGAGCAGTTCTTC.